The sequence of this T cell receptor beta chain was determined in a study of OX40 agonist ivuxolimab in advanced cancers. This CDR3 spans 15 amino acids. V dropped 1 base and J dropped 8; count of bases not matched to a gene: 6. Germline V CDR1 and CDR2: SQVTM, ANQGSEA. Repertoires were generated with immunoSEQ multiplex PCR, while TCRdb's copy carries only in-frame clones and drops some. The sample contains 72,000 or so clones, under 85% of which appear only once. Patients with a history of autoimmune disease or on systemic immunosuppression were excluded. The clonotype comes from an adult with an advanced solid tumor such as melanoma, head and neck, liver or kidney cancer. The chain uses TRBV29-1 and TRBJ2-2; 11 positions agree with TRBD2. Sequences were derived from CD4+ or CD8+ T cells sorted from blood, sampled in a trial of the OX40 agonist ivuxolimab. The CDR3 here is CSVEGIAGGTGELFF. For the CDR3, the DNA is TGCAGCGTTGAAGGGATAGCGGGAGGGACGGGGGAGCTGTTTTTT.